This T cell receptor beta chain was profiled in a study of PD-1 blockade in classical Hodgkin lymphoma. The CDR3 length is 14 residues. V shed 3 bases, J shed 3 bases, and the junction held 1 base outside the gene matches. Germline V CDR1 and CDR2: MNHNS, SASEGT. The repertoire was sequenced with immunoSEQ multiplex PCR; TCRdb's copy has only in-frame clones and lacks some. The sample gives tens of thousands of clones, 80% to 90% of which show up once; 14% to 15% is in the top ten. Exposure to brentuximab vedotin varied, and each patient had relapsed following autologous stem cell transplantation. Patients' outcomes at their best amounted to complete response, partial response or progressive disease.

This specimen consisted of peripheral blood mononuclear cells (PBMCs), obtained at baseline. The origin of this receptor is a human donor with classical Hodgkin lymphoma. The rearrangement uses TRBV6-1 and TRBJ2-7; the match to TRBD1 covers 11 bases. The chain's CDR3 is CASSEGTGGYEQYF. CDR3 bases: TGTGCCAGCAGTGAGGGGACAGGGGGCTACGAGCAGTACTTC.